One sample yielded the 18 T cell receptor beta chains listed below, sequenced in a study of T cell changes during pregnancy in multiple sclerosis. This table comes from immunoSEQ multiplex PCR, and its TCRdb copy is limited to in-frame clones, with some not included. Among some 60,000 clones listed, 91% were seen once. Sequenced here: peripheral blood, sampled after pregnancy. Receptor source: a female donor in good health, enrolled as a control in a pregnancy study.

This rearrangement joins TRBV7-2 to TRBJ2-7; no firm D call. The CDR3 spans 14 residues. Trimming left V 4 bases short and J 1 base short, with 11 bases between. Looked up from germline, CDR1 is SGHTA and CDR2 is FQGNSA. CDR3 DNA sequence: TGTGCCAGCAGCTCTATTGGTGCTTCCTACGAGCAGTACTTC. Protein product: CASSSIGASYEQYF.

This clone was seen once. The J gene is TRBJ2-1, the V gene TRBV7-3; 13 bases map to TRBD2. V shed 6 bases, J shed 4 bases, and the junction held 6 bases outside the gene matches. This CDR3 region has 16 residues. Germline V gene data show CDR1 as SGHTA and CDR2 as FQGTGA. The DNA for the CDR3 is TGTGCCAGCAGGTTGGGACTAGCGGGAACTTACAATGAGCAGTTCTTC. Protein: CASRLGLAGTYNEQFF. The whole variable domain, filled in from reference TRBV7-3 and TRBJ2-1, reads GAGVSQTPSNKVTEKGKYVELRCDPISGHTALYWYRQSLGQGPEFLIYFQGTGAADDSGLPNDRFFAVRPEGSVSTLKIQRTERGDSAVYLCASRLGLAGTYNEQFFGPGTRLTVL.

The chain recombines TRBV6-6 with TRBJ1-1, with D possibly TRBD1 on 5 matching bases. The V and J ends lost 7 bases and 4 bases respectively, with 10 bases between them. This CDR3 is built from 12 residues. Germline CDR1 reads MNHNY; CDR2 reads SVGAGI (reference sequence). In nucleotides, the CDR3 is TGTGCCAGCAATGGGGGAGGCACTGAAGCTTTCTTT. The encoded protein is CASNGGGTEAFF.

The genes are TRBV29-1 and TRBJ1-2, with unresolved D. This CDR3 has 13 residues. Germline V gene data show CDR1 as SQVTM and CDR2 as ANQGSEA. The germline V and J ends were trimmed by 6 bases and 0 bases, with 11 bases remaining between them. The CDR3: CSVPKLANYGYTF. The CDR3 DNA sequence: TGCAGCGTCCCAAAGTTAGCTAACTATGGCTACACCTTC.

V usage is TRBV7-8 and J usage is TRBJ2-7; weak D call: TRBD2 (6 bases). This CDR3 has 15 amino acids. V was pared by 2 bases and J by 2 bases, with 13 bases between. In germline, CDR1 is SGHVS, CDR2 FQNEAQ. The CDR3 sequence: CASSLSSGSTYEQYF. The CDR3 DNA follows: TGTGCCAGCAGCTTAAGCAGCGGGTCGACCTACGAGCAGTACTTC.

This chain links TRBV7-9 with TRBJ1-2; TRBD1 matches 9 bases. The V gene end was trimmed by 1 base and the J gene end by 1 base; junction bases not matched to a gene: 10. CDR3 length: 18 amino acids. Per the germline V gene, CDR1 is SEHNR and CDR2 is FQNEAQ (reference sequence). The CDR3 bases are TGTGCCAGCAGCTTAGTCCCTACAGGGGGCGCATTTAACTATGGCTACACCTTC. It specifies CASSLVPTGGAFNYGYTF.

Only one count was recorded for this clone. For the CDR3, the DNA is TGTGCCAGCACCTCGGACAGGGCCGGCATTGGGTTTGGGAATGGCTACACCTTC. Protein product: CASTSDRAGIGFGNGYTF. This chain links TRBV27 with TRBJ1-2, with 8 bases lining up with TRBD1. Trimming at V came to 7 bases and at J to 6 bases, leaving 22 bases not matched to a gene. Germline CDR1 reads MNHEY; CDR2 reads SMNVEV (reference sequence). The CDR3 contains 18 residues.

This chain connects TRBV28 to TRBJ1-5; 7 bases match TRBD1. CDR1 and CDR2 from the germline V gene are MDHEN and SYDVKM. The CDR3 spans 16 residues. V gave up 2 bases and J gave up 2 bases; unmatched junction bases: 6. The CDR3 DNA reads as TGTGCCAGCAGTTTAGGGGGTACAGGGGGCAATCAGCCCCAGCATTTT. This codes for CASSLGGTGGNQPQHF.

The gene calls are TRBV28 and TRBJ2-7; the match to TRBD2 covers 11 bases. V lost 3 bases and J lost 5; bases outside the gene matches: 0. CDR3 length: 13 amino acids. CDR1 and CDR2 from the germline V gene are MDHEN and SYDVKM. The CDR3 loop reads CASSFSGRDEQYF. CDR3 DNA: TGTGCCAGCAGTTTTAGCGGGAGGGACGAGCAGTACTTC.

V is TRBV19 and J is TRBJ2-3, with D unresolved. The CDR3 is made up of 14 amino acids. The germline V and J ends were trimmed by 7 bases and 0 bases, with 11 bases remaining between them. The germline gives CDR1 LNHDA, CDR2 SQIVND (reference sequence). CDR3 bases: TGTGCCAGTACCCCGGGTCCTAGCACAGATACGCAGTATTTT. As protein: CASTPGPSTDTQYF.

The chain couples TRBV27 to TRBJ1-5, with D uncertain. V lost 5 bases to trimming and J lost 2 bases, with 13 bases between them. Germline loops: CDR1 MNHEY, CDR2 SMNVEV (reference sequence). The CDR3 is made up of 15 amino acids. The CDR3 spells CASSPRGPGNQPQHF. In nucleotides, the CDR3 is TGTGCCAGCAGTCCGCGCGGGCCGGGCAATCAGCCCCAGCATTTT.

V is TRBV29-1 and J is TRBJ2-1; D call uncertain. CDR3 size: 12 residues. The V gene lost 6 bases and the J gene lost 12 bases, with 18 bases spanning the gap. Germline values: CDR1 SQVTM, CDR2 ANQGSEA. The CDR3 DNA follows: TGCAGCGTCCTAGGAGATCTTGAGATGCAGTTCTTC. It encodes CSVLGDLEMQFF.

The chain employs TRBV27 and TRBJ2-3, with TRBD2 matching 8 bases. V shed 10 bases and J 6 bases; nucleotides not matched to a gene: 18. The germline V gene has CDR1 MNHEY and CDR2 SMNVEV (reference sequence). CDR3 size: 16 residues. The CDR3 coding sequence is TGTGCCACCCTCGGGAGGGGACCTTCCGGAGGGGATACGCAGTATTTT. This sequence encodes CATLGRGPSGGDTQYF.

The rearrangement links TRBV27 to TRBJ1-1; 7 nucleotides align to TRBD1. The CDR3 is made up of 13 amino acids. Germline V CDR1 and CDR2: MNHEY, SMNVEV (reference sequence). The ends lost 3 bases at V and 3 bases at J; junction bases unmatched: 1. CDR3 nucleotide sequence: TGTGCCAGCAGTTTGCAGGGGGACACTGAAGCTTTCTTT. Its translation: CASSLQGDTEAFF.

CDR3 in DNA: TGTGCCAGCAGTTTTACTCCGGGACAGGGACGAGGCTACACCTTC. This encodes CASSFTPGQGRGYTF. The chain employs TRBV27 and TRBJ1-2; 9 positions agree with TRBD1. Germline CDR1 MNHEY, CDR2 SMNVEV (reference sequence). The CDR3 is 15 residues long. V lost 3 bases and J lost 8; bases outside the gene matches: 10.

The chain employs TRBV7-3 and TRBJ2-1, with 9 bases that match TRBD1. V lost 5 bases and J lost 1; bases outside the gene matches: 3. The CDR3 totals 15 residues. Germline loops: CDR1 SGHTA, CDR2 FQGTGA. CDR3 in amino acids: CASSPDRGSYNEQFF. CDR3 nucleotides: TGTGCCAGCAGCCCGGACAGGGGTTCCTACAATGAGCAGTTCTTC.

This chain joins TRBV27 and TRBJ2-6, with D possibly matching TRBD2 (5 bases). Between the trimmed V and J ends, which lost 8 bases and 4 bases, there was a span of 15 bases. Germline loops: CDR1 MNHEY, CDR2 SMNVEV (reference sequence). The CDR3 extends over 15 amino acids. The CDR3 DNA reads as TGTGCCAGCGGGAGTAGGGCAGCCGGGGCCAACGTCCTGACTTTC. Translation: CASGSRAAGANVLTF.

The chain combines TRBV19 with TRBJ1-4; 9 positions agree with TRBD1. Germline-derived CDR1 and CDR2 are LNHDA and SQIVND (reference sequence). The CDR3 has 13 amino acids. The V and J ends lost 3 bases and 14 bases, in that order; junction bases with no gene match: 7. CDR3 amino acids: CASSINPDRGLFF. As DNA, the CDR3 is TGTGCCAGTAGTATCAATCCCGACAGGGGGCTGTTTTTT.